These 7 T cell receptor beta chains were sequenced from one sample in a study of shared clonotypes between healthy human individuals. Measured with immunoSEQ multiplex PCR; TCRdb has only the in-frame clones, and not every one. The sample lists some 300,000 clones, about 70% occurring once. Sequencing was performed on memory CD4+ T cells sorted from blood. The subset here: CD45RA-negative fraction. The receptor set was obtained from a man aged 25-45 years in good health.

The rearrangement links TRBV18 to TRBJ1-2; 7 nucleotides match TRBD1. The CDR3 spans 16 residues. The germline V gene has CDR1 KGHSH and CDR2 LQKENI. The J segment lost 2 bases and the V segment lost 1 base, leaving 7 bases of the junction unmatched. The CDR3 DNA sequence: TGTGCCAGCTCACCACGATCGGGACAGCAGAACTATGGCTACACCTTC. Translation gives CASSPRSGQQNYGYTF.

This clone was observed at least ten times. The chain has TRBV27 and TRBJ2-7; TRBD1 matches at 7 bases. V lost 2 bases to trimming and J lost 5 bases; unmatched junction nucleotides: 6. The CDR3 has 14 residues. Germline values: CDR1 MNHEY, CDR2 SMNVEV (reference sequence). In DNA form, the CDR3 reads TGTGCCAGCAGTTTAAACAGGGGACGAGACGAGCAGTACTTC. Translated: CASSLNRGRDEQYF.

The chain has TRBV5-1 and TRBJ1-5; D unclear. Germline V lookup: CDR1 SGHRS, CDR2 YFSETQ. The CDR3 spans 14 residues. Trimming removed 2 bases from V and 2 bases from J, with 8 bases in between. The CDR3 nucleotides are TGCGCCAGCAGCTTCGGGATCGGCAATCAGCCCCAGCATTTT. Amino acids: CASSFGIGNQPQHF.

This clone has only one observation. This chain connects TRBV6-5 to TRBJ2-7; the D is unclear. Per the germline V gene, CDR1 is MNHEY and CDR2 is SVGAGI. V was trimmed by 2 bases and J by 6 bases, leaving 14 bases between them. CDR3 length: 14 residues. CDR3 sequence reads: CASSYARDSGEQYF. CDR3 coding DNA: TGTGCCAGCAGTTACGCAAGGGATTCGGGCGAGCAGTACTTC.

V gene TRBV28 combines with J gene TRBJ1-4; TRBD1 agrees at 7 bases. The V gene's germline CDR1 is MDHEN and CDR2 SYDVKM. This CDR3 is built from 15 residues. Trimming removed 5 bases from V and 7 bases from J; junction bases left unmatched: 10. The CDR3 region has the DNA TGTGCCAGCAGTCCGCGGGACAGTTCAAGTGAAAAACTGTTTTTT. As protein: CASSPRDSSSEKLFF.

The chain couples TRBV7-9 to TRBJ2-5; a possible D gene is TRBD1 (6 bases). The germline V gene encodes CDR1 SEHNR and CDR2 FQNEAQ (reference sequence). The CDR3 covers 16 residues. Trimming took off 4 bases at V and 2 bases at J, with 17 bases between the two ends. As DNA, the CDR3 is TGTGCCAGCAGCTCTGTTGGGGGCGCGGGTCAAGAGACCCAGTACTTC. Amino acids: CASSSVGGAGQETQYF.

The chain links TRBV18 to TRBJ2-7; possible D gene TRBD1, 6 bases. Germline V lookup: CDR1 KGHSH, CDR2 LQKENI. V gave up 4 bases and J gave up 3 bases, with 10 bases separating them. This CDR3 spans 13 amino acids. DNA of the CDR3: TGTGCCAGCTCACACGGACAGCTCTACGAGCAGTACTTC. Amino acid sequence: CASSHGQLYEQYF.